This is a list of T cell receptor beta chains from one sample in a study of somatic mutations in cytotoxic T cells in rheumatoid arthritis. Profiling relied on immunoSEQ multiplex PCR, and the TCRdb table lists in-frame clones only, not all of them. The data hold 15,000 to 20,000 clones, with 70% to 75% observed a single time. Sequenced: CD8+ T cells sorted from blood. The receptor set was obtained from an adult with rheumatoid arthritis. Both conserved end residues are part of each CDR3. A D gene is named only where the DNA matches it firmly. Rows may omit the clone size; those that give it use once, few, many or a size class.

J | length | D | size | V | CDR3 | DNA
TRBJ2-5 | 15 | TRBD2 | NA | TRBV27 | CASSWTSGSGETQYF | TGTGCCAGCAGTTGGACTAGCGGGAGTGGGGAGACCCAGTACTTC
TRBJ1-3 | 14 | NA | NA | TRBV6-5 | CASRTRVSGNTIYF | TGTGCCAGCAGAACCAGGGTCTCTGGAAACACCATATATTTT
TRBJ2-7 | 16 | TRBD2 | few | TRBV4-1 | CASSQKFSGISYEQYF | TGCGCCAGCAGCCAAAAATTTAGCGGGATCTCCTACGAGCAGTACTTC
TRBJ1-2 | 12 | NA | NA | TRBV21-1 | CASSKVGLGYTF | TGTGCCAGCAGCAAAGTTGGGTTAGGCTACACCTTC
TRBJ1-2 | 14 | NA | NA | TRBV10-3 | CAISEGGGAIGYTF | TGTGCCATCAGTGAAGGGGGGGGCGCGATCGGCTACACCTTC
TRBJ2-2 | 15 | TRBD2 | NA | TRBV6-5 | CASRALAGVTGELFF | TGTGCCAGCAGAGCACTAGCGGGAGTAACCGGGGAGCTGTTTTTT
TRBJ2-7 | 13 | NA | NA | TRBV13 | CASSTNPGAEQYF | TGTGCCAGCAGCACTAACCCGGGGGCTGAGCAGTACTTC
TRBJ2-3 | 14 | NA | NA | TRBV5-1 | CASSLDGSTDTQYF | TGCGCCAGCAGCTTGGACGGGAGCACAGATACGCAGTATTTT
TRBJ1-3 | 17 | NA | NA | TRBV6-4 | CASMVPGPLNSGNTIYF | TGTGCCAGCATGGTCCCGGGACCCTTAAACTCTGGAAACACCATATATTTT
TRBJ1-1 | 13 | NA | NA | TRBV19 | CASSIALNTEAFF | TGTGCCAGTAGTATAGCACTGAACACTGAAGCTTTCTTT